The next 30 T cell receptor beta chains were all read from a single sample in a study of T cell responses to AZD1222 COVID-19 vaccine. Assay used: immunoSEQ multiplex PCR; TCRdb lists only in-frame clones, some missing. The sample contains about 140,000 clones, roughly 90% of which appear only once. The material sequenced was peripheral blood, taken on day 0 of AZD1222 vaccination. The receptors were gathered from an adult in good health.

This rearrangement joins TRBV4-1 to TRBJ2-5, with D maybe TRBD2 (7 bases). The CDR3 totals 17 residues. Looked up from germline, CDR1 is MGHRA and CDR2 is YSYEKL. The germline V and J ends were trimmed by 1 base and 1 base, with 16 bases remaining between them. The CDR3 sequence: CASSQVGGGRLQETQYF. CDR3 sequence (DNA): TGCGCCAGCAGCCAAGTGGGAGGGGGGCGACTCCAAGAGACCCAGTACTTC.

The chain has TRBV5-1 and TRBJ1-2, with D maybe TRBD1 (6 bases). This CDR3 contains 14 residues. V lost 0 bases and J 4 bases, leaving 10 bases between the germline ends. CDR1 SGHRS and CDR2 YFSETQ come from the germline V gene. The CDR3, as DNA: TGCGCCAGCAGCTTGGGACAGGAGCTCTATGGCTACACCTTC. It is translated as CASSLGQELYGYTF.

The gene calls are TRBV7-9 and TRBJ1-2, with TRBD1 matching 7 bases. Germline lookup yields CDR1 SEHNR and CDR2 FQNEAQ (reference sequence). J was trimmed by 0 bases and V by 5 bases; bases with no gene match: 15. This CDR3 is built from 18 residues. The DNA for the CDR3 is TGTGCCAGCAGCGATCCGGGACAGCAAAAGTATCCTAACTATGGCTACACCTTC. The encoded protein is CASSDPGQQKYPNYGYTF.

The rearrangement uses TRBV20-1 and TRBJ1-4; 7 bases are shared with TRBD1. There are 14 residues in the CDR3. The germline gives CDR1 DFQATT, CDR2 SNEGSKA (reference sequence). The ends lost 3 bases at V and 5 bases at J; junction bases unmatched: 6. DNA of the CDR3: TGCAGTGCTAGTCCTGGGACAGTCAATGAAAAACTGTTTTTT. Protein product: CSASPGTVNEKLFF.

This rearrangement joins TRBV7-9 to TRBJ1-6, with a tentative D call TRBD1 (5 bases). Trimming left V 4 bases short and J 2 bases short, with 9 bases between. The germline V gene has CDR1 SEHNR and CDR2 FQNEAQ (reference sequence). This CDR3 has 15 amino acids. The CDR3 nucleotides are TGTGCCAGCAGCTCCGGGGGGGCCTATAATTCACCCCTCCACTTT. Protein product: CASSSGGAYNSPLHF.

The V call is TRBV4-2, the J call TRBJ1-6, with D unresolved. The CDR3 loop spans 16 amino acids. From germline, CDR1 is LGHNA and CDR2 YNFKEQ. V lost 3 bases and J 5 bases, leaving 14 bases between the germline ends. The chain's CDR3 is CASSQALGLDNSPLHF. For the CDR3, the DNA is TGTGCCAGCAGCCAGGCCTTAGGGCTGGATAATTCACCCCTCCACTTT.

V is TRBV5-1 and J is TRBJ1-1; D gene unclear. Trimming removed 0 bases from V and 0 bases from J, with 9 bases in between. This CDR3 contains 15 residues. Germline V CDR1 and CDR2: SGHRS, YFSETQ. The CDR3 reads CASSLEGPLNTEAFF. The CDR3 nucleotides read TGCGCCAGCAGCTTGGAAGGGCCCTTGAACACTGAAGCTTTCTTT.

In its sample, this clone was seen a few times. At the DNA level, this CDR3 is encoded by other sequences in the same sample as well. CDR3 residues: CASSLAGQPQHF. In nucleotides, the CDR3 is TGTGCCAGCAGTTTAGCTGGGCAGCCCCAGCATTTT. J is TRBJ1-5 and V is TRBV12-3 or TRBV12-4; no definite D call. The CDR3 contains 12 residues. The germline V and J ends were trimmed by 0 bases and 7 bases, with 4 bases remaining between them.

V and J are TRBV7-6 and TRBJ2-7; D tentatively reads TRBD1 or TRBD2 (5 bases each). The V end lost 4 bases, the J end lost 7 bases, and 17 bases lay between the germline ends. Germline loops: CDR1 SGHVS, CDR2 FNYEAQ. The CDR3 consists of 14 residues. The CDR3 spells CASSYDSGGQEQYF. For the CDR3, the DNA is TGTGCCAGCAGCTACGACAGTGGCGGGCAGGAGCAGTACTTC.

The CDR3 DNA sequence: TGTGCCAGCAGTTCCTCAATGAACACTGAAGCTTTCTTT. Residues: CASSSSMNTEAFF. The V and J genes are TRBV7-9 and TRBJ1-1; no firm D call. V lost 6 bases to trimming and J lost 0 bases, with 8 bases between them. CDR3 length: 13 residues. Germline CDR1 and CDR2: SEHNR and FQNEAQ (reference sequence).

V gene TRBV6-6 combines with J gene TRBJ2-7; 8 bases line up with TRBD1. The CDR3 runs 15 residues. The germline CDR1 and CDR2 sequences are MNHNY and SVGAGI (reference sequence). V shed 4 bases, J shed 1 base, and the junction held 6 bases outside the gene matches. The CDR3 DNA sequence: TGTGCCAGCAGTTCCCCCGGGACAGGATCCTACGAGCAGTACTTC. It encodes CASSSPGTGSYEQYF.

The genes are TRBV5-4 and TRBJ2-3, with 8 bases fitting TRBD2. Germline V gene lookup returns CDR1 SGHNT and CDR2 YYREEE (reference sequence). This CDR3 contains 16 residues. J lost 6 bases, V lost 0 bases, and 9 bases had no gene match. The CDR3 spells CASSLVIAGNTDTQYF. The DNA of the CDR3 is TGTGCCAGCAGCTTGGTAATAGCGGGGAACACGGATACGCAGTATTTT.

The genes are TRBV27 and TRBJ2-7, with D possibly matching TRBD2 (5 bases). Germline CDR1 is MNHEY and CDR2 is SMNVEV (reference sequence). The CDR3 has 14 amino acids. Deletions cut 2 bases from V and 0 bases from J, with 8 bases between. The CDR3 loop is CASSLGLASYEQYF. In DNA, the CDR3 is TGTGCCAGCAGTTTAGGGCTAGCCTCCTACGAGCAGTACTTC.

This clone was seen a handful of times. The chain has TRBV6-2 or TRBV6-3 and TRBJ2-1; TRBD1 matches at 9 bases. Germline loops: CDR1 MNHEY, CDR2 SVGEGT. V trimming: 5 bases; J trimming: 2 bases; junction bases outside the gene matches: 16. The CDR3 contains 19 residues. CDR3 sequence: CASSAAGQGVGLAYNEQFF. The CDR3 bases are TGTGCCAGCAGTGCCGCGGGACAGGGTGTCGGGCTAGCCTACAATGAGCAGTTCTTC.

J is TRBJ1-2 and V is TRBV5-1, with 8 bases lining up with TRBD1. Trimming took 4 bases from V and 0 from J; bases not matched to a gene: 8. Germline V gene sequence: CDR1 SGHRS, CDR2 YFSETQ. The CDR3 covers 16 residues. This chain's CDR3 is CASSPGDRRPNYGYTF. The CDR3 coding sequence is TGCGCCAGCAGCCCCGGGGACAGGCGCCCTAACTATGGCTACACCTTC.

The genes are TRBV19 and TRBJ1-4; D call uncertain. This CDR3 comprises 14 residues. With 9 bases removed from V and 8 bases from J, the gap between germline ends came to 19 bases. Germline loops: CDR1 LNHDA, CDR2 SQIVND (reference sequence). CDR3 amino acids: CASADPGSSEKLFF. In DNA form, the CDR3 reads TGTGCCAGCGCTGATCCGGGATCCTCAGAAAAACTGTTTTTT.

CDR3 sequence: CASREAGPLHF. The CDR3 region has the DNA TGTGCCAGCAGGGAGGCCGGTCCCCTCCACTTT. V usage is TRBV12-3 or TRBV12-4 and J usage is TRBJ1-6; D is unresolved. The CDR3 is 11 amino acids. With 6 bases removed from V and 13 bases from J, the gap between germline ends came to 10 bases.

V usage is TRBV24-1 and J usage is TRBJ2-2; TRBD1 matches 11 bases. This CDR3 comprises 20 residues. Germline CDR1 KGHDR, CDR2 SFDVKD. V shed 3 bases and J 3 bases; nucleotides not matched to a gene: 14. The CDR3 here is CATSDAGTGGFWDYTGELFF. Here the CDR3 DNA reads TGTGCCACCAGTGATGCCGGGACAGGGGGGTTTTGGGACTACACCGGGGAGCTGTTTTTT.

The gene calls are TRBV6-6 and TRBJ2-1, with D perhaps TRBD1 (6 bases). Germline CDR1 MNHNY, CDR2 SVGAGI (reference sequence). V was clipped by 2 bases and J by 1 base, with 12 bases between them. The CDR3 consists of 16 residues. For the CDR3, the DNA is TGTGCCAGCAGTTACCAGGGGATGGGGTCCTACAATGAGCAGTTCTTC. It is translated as CASSYQGMGSYNEQFF.

The V call is TRBV28, the J call TRBJ1-5; unclear D gene. Trimming left V 7 bases short and J 2 bases short, with 15 bases between. Germline V gives CDR1 MDHEN, CDR2 SYDVKM. The CDR3 is 15 amino acids. This chain's CDR3 is CASTADVVGNQPQHF. The CDR3 nucleotides are TGTGCCAGCACCGCGGACGTGGTTGGCAATCAGCCCCAGCATTTT.

This clone has only a few counts. This chain connects TRBV19 to TRBJ2-7; D is uncertain. The germline gives CDR1 LNHDA, CDR2 SQIVND (reference sequence). V was cut by 4 bases and J by 5 bases, with 12 bases left in between. The CDR3 is 13 amino acids. The CDR3 protein is CASSSHGWDEQYF. The CDR3 nucleotides are TGTGCCAGTAGTAGCCATGGTTGGGACGAGCAGTACTTC.

This rearrangement joins TRBV27 to TRBJ2-1; the D gene is possibly TRBD2 (6 bases). V was shortened by 3 bases and J by 4 bases, with 10 bases between the two germline ends. The CDR3 runs to 14 residues. Germline V gene lookup returns CDR1 MNHEY and CDR2 SMNVEV (reference sequence). The CDR3 loop is CASSFSGDYNEQFF. CDR3 DNA sequence: TGTGCCAGCAGTTTCTCGGGAGATTACAATGAGCAGTTCTTC.

The chain is built from TRBV6-5 and TRBJ1-5, with D tentatively TRBD1 (5 bases). The germline V gene encodes CDR1 MNHEY and CDR2 SVGAGI. There are 15 residues in the CDR3. Trimming took off 6 bases at V and 1 base at J, with 13 bases between the two ends. The CDR3: CASRPGHSSNQPQHF. The CDR3 coding sequence is TGTGCCAGCAGACCCGGACACTCGAGCAATCAGCCCCAGCATTTT.

The table lists this clone with a count of one. This chain joins TRBV4-1 and TRBJ2-3, with a weak D call TRBD2 (5 bases). The CDR3 runs to 14 residues. Germline CDR1 is MGHRA and CDR2 is YSYEKL. V was clipped by 0 bases and J by 6 bases, with 10 bases between them. The CDR3 loop is CASSQEWESDTQYF. CDR3 nucleotides: TGCGCCAGCAGCCAAGAGTGGGAGTCGGATACGCAGTATTTT.

The chain is built from TRBV28 and TRBJ1-6; D unclear. V shed 3 bases and J shed 9 bases, with 6 bases lying between them. Germline loops: CDR1 MDHEN, CDR2 SYDVKM. The CDR3 is 12 amino acids. The CDR3 spells CASSLTVSPLHF. The CDR3, as DNA: TGTGCCAGCAGTTTGACCGTTTCACCCCTCCACTTT. The full variable domain, its missing parts supplied by reference TRBV28 and TRBJ1-6, is DVKVTQSSRYLVKRTGEKVFLECVQDMDHENMFWYRQDPGLGLRLIYFSYDVKMKEKGDIPEGYSVSREKKERFSLILESASTNQTSMYLCASSLTVSPLHFGNGTRLTVT.

The chain links TRBV3-1 (or the pseudogene TRBV3-2) to TRBJ2-5; no reliable D call. The CDR3 runs 13 residues. V dropped 2 bases and J dropped 5 bases, with 9 bases sitting between them. The germline V gene encodes CDR1 LGHDT and CDR2 YNNKEL (reference sequence). In DNA, the CDR3 is TGTGCCAGCAGCCAAACCTTTGGGGAGACCCAGTACTTC. Protein product: CASSQTFGETQYF.

This chain links TRBV6-5 with TRBJ1-4; D is perhaps TRBD1 (5 bases). V was shortened by 8 bases and J by 10 bases, with 17 bases between the two germline ends. CDR1 MNHEY and CDR2 SVGAGI come from the germline V gene. The CDR3 is 13 amino acids. The DNA for the CDR3 is TGTGCCAGCCAACGAGGATCTGGGGGAAAACTGTTTTTT. Amino acids: CASQRGSGGKLFF.

The V gene is TRBV11-2, the J gene TRBJ2-1; 9 bases match TRBD1. J gave up 0 bases and V 1 base, and 4 bases lay outside the gene matches. The CDR3 has 17 residues. CDR1 and CDR2 from the germline V gene are SGHAT and FQNNGV. The CDR3 DNA reads TGTGCCAGCAGCTTAGTTCGGGGACAGGGCTCCTACAATGAGCAGTTCTTC. This translates into CASSLVRGQGSYNEQFF. The whole variable domain, remainder taken from reference TRBV11-2 and TRBJ2-1, is EAGVAQSPRYKIIEKRQSVAFWCNPISGHATLYWYQQILGQGPKLLIQFQNNGVVDDSQLPKDRFSAERLKGVDSTLKIQPAKLEDSAVYLCASSLVRGQGSYNEQFFGPGTRLTVL.

The genes are TRBV2 and TRBJ2-7; 10 nucleotides agree with TRBD1. J was trimmed by 1 base and V by 11 bases; bases with no gene match: 14. The CDR3 has 16 residues. Germline CDR1 and CDR2: SNHLY and FYNNEI. The CDR3: CAVIPGQGFPSYEQYF. The CDR3 DNA follows: TGTGCCGTAATACCGGGACAGGGGTTCCCGTCCTACGAGCAGTACTTC.

V usage is TRBV15 and J usage is TRBJ2-6, with D maybe TRBD1 (6 bases). The ends were cut back, 1 base at V and 0 bases at J, with 7 bases in the middle. The CDR3 loop spans 16 amino acids. CDR1 LNHNV and CDR2 YYDKDF come from the germline V gene (reference sequence). The CDR3 nucleotides read TGTGCCACCAGCAGAGGGGACAACTCTGGGGCCAACGTCCTGACTTTC. Translation: CATSRGDNSGANVLTF.